These 13 T cell receptor beta chains came from one sample sequenced in a study of cytomegalovirus exposure and HLA in healthy donors (dated by TCRdb to 2015 to 2018). The library was made by the immunoSEQ multiplex PCR assay. For the multiplex PCR, a mixture combining 60 forward primers for TCR Vbeta segments and 13 reverse primers for TCR Jbeta segments was used. TCRdb limited this immuneACCESS table to in-frame rearrangements with V and J called. A share of clones is missing; checked studies link under half to unresolved V genes, and the rest is unexplained. This sample holds 150,000 to 200,000 clones; about 59% were observed only once. The top ten hold around 2.9% of the sample. The sample was PBMCs. All receptors derive from a man aged 40-49 years in good health and CMV-seronegative.

The gene calls are TRBV27 and TRBJ1-6; 8 nucleotides line up with TRBD1. From germline, CDR1 is MNHEY and CDR2 SMNVEV (reference sequence). With 3 bases clipped from V and 9 bases from J, the junction kept 19 bases outside the gene matches. The CDR3 sequence is 19 residues long. The CDR3 nucleotides are TGTGCCAGCAGTTTCAGGGGGCGGGCACCTCCAATTATCGGTTCACCCCTCCACTTT. Encoded protein: CASSFRGRAPPIIGSPLHF.

V gene TRBV5-4 combines with J gene TRBJ1-2, with 7 bases that match TRBD1. The germline V gene encodes CDR1 SGHNT and CDR2 YYREEE (reference sequence). J was trimmed by 6 bases and V by 3 bases; bases with no gene match: 5. This CDR3 spans 13 amino acids. In nucleotides, the CDR3 is TGTGCCAGCAGCTGGGGACAGCCGAATGGCTACACCTTC. It is translated as CASSWGQPNGYTF.

The chain recombines TRBV19 with TRBJ2-7; no definite D call. V was cut by 3 bases and J by 2 bases, with 8 bases left in between. Germline loops: CDR1 LNHDA, CDR2 SQIVND (reference sequence). This CDR3 is 13 amino acids long. The CDR3 nucleotides are TGTGCCAGTAGTATGACTCCTCCCTACGAGCAGTACTTC. Protein: CASSMTPPYEQYF.

The genes are TRBV9 and TRBJ2-3; D uncertain. Germline loops: CDR1 SGDLS, CDR2 YYNGEE. V lost 1 base, J lost 0 bases, and 9 bases lay in between. CDR3 size: 15 residues. This chain's CDR3 is CASSVTDISTDTQYF. The CDR3 DNA sequence: TGTGCCAGCAGCGTAACCGACATAAGCACAGATACGCAGTATTTT.

V gene TRBV6-4 combines with J gene TRBJ2-1, with TRBD1 matching 9 bases. This CDR3 contains 16 residues. Germline-derived CDR1 and CDR2 are MRHNA and SNTAGT. V lost 0 bases and J lost 6; bases outside the gene matches: 6. CDR3 DNA sequence: TGTGCCAGCAGTGACTCCGACCGGGACAGGGTCAATGAGCAGTTCTTC. This gives the protein CASSDSDRDRVNEQFF.

The V call is TRBV19, the J call TRBJ1-1, with 8 bases identical to TRBD1. The CDR3 covers 14 residues. V lost 3 bases and J lost 1; bases outside the gene matches: 1. Per germline, CDR1 LNHDA and CDR2 SQIVND (reference sequence). CDR3 nucleotides: TGTGCCAGTAGTATCGGACAGGGGAACACTGAAGCTTTCTTT. It specifies CASSIGQGNTEAFF.

CDR3 DNA sequence: TGTGCCAGCAGTAAGAGAAGGACAGACTACGAGCAGTACTTC. Translation: CASSKRRTDYEQYF. This chain links TRBV27 with TRBJ2-7, with a possible D match to TRBD1 (6 bases). The V end was cut by 5 bases, the J end by 3 bases, with 14 bases between. CDR1 and CDR2 from the germline V gene are MNHEY and SMNVEV (reference sequence). This CDR3 region has 14 residues.

J is TRBJ2-7 and V is TRBV15; 9 positions match TRBD1. V lost 5 bases to trimming and J lost 3 bases; unmatched junction nucleotides: 8. The CDR3 consists of 15 residues. Germline CDR1 and CDR2: LNHNV and YYDKDF (reference sequence). The chain's CDR3 is CATSQGTGSFYEQYF. As DNA, the CDR3 is TGTGCCACCAGCCAAGGGACAGGGTCCTTCTACGAGCAGTACTTC.

The chain has TRBV7-9 and TRBJ2-7, with TRBD1 matching over 8 bases. This CDR3 is 14 amino acids long. Per the germline V gene, CDR1 is SEHNR and CDR2 is FQNEAQ (reference sequence). Losses at the gene ends were 5 bases for V and 4 bases for J; bases not matched to a gene: 7. CDR3 coding DNA: TGTGCCAGCAGCGCCGGGACAGGACCGTACGAGCAGTACTTC. Translating gives CASSAGTGPYEQYF.

V is TRBV7-2 and J is TRBJ2-5; a possible D gene is TRBD2 (5 bases). Trimming removed 3 bases from V and 1 base from J, with 9 bases in between. The CDR3 contains 14 residues. CDR1 is SGHTA, CDR2 FQGNSA, per germline. The CDR3 reads CASSFNGVQETQYF. CDR3 nucleotides: TGTGCCAGCAGCTTTAACGGGGTCCAAGAGACCCAGTACTTC.

This chain joins TRBV7-3 and TRBJ2-3; weak D call: TRBD2 (6 bases). CDR1 and CDR2 from the germline V gene are SGHTA and FQGTGA. The ends were cut back, 2 bases at V and 6 bases at J, with 9 bases in the middle. CDR3 size: 13 residues. The DNA of the CDR3 is TGTGCCAGCAGCTTATCTAGCGTTGATACGCAGTATTTT. As protein: CASSLSSVDTQYF.

The chain combines TRBV7-2 with TRBJ2-7; the match to TRBD2 covers 13 bases. CDR3 length: 15 amino acids. Trimming cost V 5 bases and J 2 bases; bases outside gene matches: 3. Per germline, CDR1 SGHTA and CDR2 FQGNSA. CDR3 coding DNA: TGTGCCAGCAGCCCGGGACTAGCGGGAACCTACGAGCAGTACTTC. The encoded protein is CASSPGLAGTYEQYF.

This sequence joins TRBV30 and TRBJ2-1; TRBD2 is a possible D gene (5 bases). The V end lost 2 bases, the J end lost 9 bases, and 5 bases lay between the germline ends. This CDR3 comprises 10 residues. Germline V gene data show CDR1 as GTSNPN and CDR2 as SVGIG (reference sequence). The CDR3 is CAWSRGEQFF. CDR3 sequence (DNA): TGTGCCTGGAGTCGGGGTGAGCAGTTCTTC.